Listed below are T cell receptor beta chains from one sample, sequenced in a study of blood T cell repertoires in COVID-19. Produced via immunoSEQ multiplex PCR; TCRdb's table is partial and in-frame only. The table has 110,000 to 150,000 clones, around 89% seen once. What was sequenced was peripheral blood. The receptor set was obtained from a man aged 55 to 70 with active or convalescent COVID-19. Both conserved end residues are part of each CDR3. D genes are given only for firm matches. Rows give clone size only sometimes, using once, few, many, or a class for an expanded clone.

V	length	size	D	J	DNA	CDR3
TRBV6-6	11	few	-	TRBJ1-1	TGTGCCAGCAGTTACTCTAGGGGAGCTTTCTTT	CASSYSRGAFF
TRBV5-8	13	once	-	TRBJ2-5	TGTGCCAGCAGCTTGCCGCCTACCGAGACCCAGTACTTC	CASSLPPTETQYF
TRBV4-1	17	-	TRBD2	TRBJ2-3	TGCGCCAGCAGCAAACCCCCCGGGCGGGAGGACACAGATACGCAGTATTTT	CASSKPPGREDTDTQYF
TRBV11-3	15	-	TRBD2	TRBJ2-1	TGTGCCAGCAGCTTAGATCACGATGGGGGGGATGAGCAGTTCTTC	CASSLDHDGGDEQFF
TRBV11-2	16	-	TRBD2	TRBJ2-1	TGTGCCAGCAGCTTATCCCGACTAGCGGGGGGTTATGAGCAGTTCTTC	CASSLSRLAGGYEQFF
TRBV29-1	13	-	-	TRBJ2-7	TGCAGCGTTGTTGGAACGGGTCTCTACGAGCAGTACTTC	CSVVGTGLYEQYF
TRBV6-2/TRBV6-3	12	once	TRBD1	TRBJ2-5	TGTGCCAGCAGCGACAGGGGGCAGACCCAGTACTTC	CASSDRGQTQYF
TRBV28	14	-	-	TRBJ2-3	TGTGCCAGCAGTTCATATGGCTCCACAGATACGCAGTATTTT	CASSSYGSTDTQYF
TRBV28	16	once	TRBD1	TRBJ2-1	TGTGCCAGCAGTTTATCTAGGGGGCGCCTGACGAATGAGCAGTTCTTC	CASSLSRGRLTNEQFF
TRBV18	13	-	-	TRBJ1-1	TGTGCCAGCTCACCACGATCGGACACTGAAGCTTTCTTT	CASSPRSDTEAFF
TRBV4-3	16	-	TRBD2	TRBJ2-1	TGCGCCAGCAGCCGCCGACTAGCGGGGGGTTACAATGAGCAGTTCTTC	CASSRRLAGGYNEQFF
TRBV7-2	17	-	TRBD1	TRBJ1-2	TGTGCCAGCAGCCCCACCGGGACAGGAATCACTTTCTATGGCTACACCTTC	CASSPTGTGITFYGYTF
TRBV1	20	once	-	TRBJ1-5	TGCACCAGCAGCCCGTTACCAACTCCCGGACAGGGGGCGGTTGATCAGCCCCAGCATTTT	CTSSPLPTPGQGAVDQPQHF
TRBV7-2	17	-	TRBD1	TRBJ2-1	TGTGCCAGCAGCTTAACTCCGACAGGGGGGGCCTACAATGAGCAGTTCTTC	CASSLTPTGGAYNEQFF
TRBV19	14	few	TRBD1	TRBJ2-1	TGTGCCAGTAGTATAGGGACAGGGAACAATGAGCAGTTCTTC	CASSIGTGNNEQFF